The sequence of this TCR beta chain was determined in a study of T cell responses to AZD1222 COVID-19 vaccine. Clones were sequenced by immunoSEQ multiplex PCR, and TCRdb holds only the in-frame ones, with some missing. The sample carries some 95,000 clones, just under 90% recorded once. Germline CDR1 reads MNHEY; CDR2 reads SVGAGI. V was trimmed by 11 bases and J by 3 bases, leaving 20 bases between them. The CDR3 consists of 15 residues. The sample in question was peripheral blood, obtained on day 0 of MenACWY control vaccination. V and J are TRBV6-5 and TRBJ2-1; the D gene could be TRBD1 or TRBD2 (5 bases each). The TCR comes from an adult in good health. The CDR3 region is CAGGWGRGSYNEQFF. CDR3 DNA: TGTGCCGGGGGATGGGGGAGAGGGAGCTACAATGAGCAGTTCTTC.